This T cell receptor beta chain came from a study of blood T cell repertoires in COVID-19. The wider study: Sample material is recorded as cDNA or gDNA derived from T cells, B-cell-depleted T cells, or PBMCs.

Repertoires were generated with immunoSEQ multiplex PCR, while TCRdb's copy carries only in-frame clones and drops some. The sample carries 200,000 to 300,000 clones, approximately 90% recorded once. The CDR3 spans 16 residues. CDR1 is PRHDT and CDR2 is FYEKMQ in the germline V gene (reference sequence). The V segment lost 0 bases and the J segment 1 base; nucleotides outside the gene matches: 6. Enrolled through a virtual design, the participants were between about 18 and 89 years of age and came from 24 US areas. The TCR was taken from a woman aged 25 to 39 who had recovered from COVID-19. The sample taken for sequencing was PBMCs or T cells enriched from blood (not recorded which). The rearrangement links TRBV13 to TRBJ2-7, with TRBD1 identical over 7 bases. CDR3 nucleotides: TGTGCCAGCAGCTTAGGCGGGACAGCCGATTCCTACGAGCAGTACTTC. Protein: CASSLGGTADSYEQYF.